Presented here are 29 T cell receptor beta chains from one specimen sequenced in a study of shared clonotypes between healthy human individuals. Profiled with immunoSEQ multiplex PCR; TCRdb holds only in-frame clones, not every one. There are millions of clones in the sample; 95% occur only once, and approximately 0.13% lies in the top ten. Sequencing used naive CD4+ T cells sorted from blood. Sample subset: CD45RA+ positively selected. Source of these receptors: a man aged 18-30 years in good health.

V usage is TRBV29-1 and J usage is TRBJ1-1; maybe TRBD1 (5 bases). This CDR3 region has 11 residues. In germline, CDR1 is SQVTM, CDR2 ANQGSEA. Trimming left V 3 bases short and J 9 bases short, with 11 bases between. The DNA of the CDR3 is TGCAGCGTTGATGGGGGGGTTAAAGCTTTCTTT. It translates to CSVDGGVKAFF.

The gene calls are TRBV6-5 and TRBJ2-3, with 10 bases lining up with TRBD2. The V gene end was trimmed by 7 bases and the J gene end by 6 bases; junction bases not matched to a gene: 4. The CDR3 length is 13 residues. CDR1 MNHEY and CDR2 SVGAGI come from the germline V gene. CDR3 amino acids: CASTLAGVDTQYF. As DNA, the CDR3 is TGTGCCAGCACCCTAGCGGGAGTGGATACGCAGTATTTT.

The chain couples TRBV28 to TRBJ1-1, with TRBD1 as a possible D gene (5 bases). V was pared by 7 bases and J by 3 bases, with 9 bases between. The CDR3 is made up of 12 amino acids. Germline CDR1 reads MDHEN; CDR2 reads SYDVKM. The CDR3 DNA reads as TGTGCCAGCAACTGGGGGGACACTGAAGCTTTCTTT. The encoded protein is CASNWGDTEAFF.

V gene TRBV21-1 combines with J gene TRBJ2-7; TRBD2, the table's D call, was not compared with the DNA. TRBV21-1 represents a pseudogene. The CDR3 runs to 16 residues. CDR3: CASSKGARTSGYEQYF. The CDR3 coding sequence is TGTGCCAGCAGCAAAGGGGCCCGGACTAGCGGCTACGAGCAGTACTTC.

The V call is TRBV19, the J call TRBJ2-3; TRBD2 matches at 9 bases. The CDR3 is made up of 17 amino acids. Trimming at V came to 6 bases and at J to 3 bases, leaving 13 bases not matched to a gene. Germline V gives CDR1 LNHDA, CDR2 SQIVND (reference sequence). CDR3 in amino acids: CASSPSGTSGLTDTQYF. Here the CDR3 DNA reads TGTGCCAGTAGCCCTTCTGGAACTAGCGGGTTGACAGATACGCAGTATTTT.

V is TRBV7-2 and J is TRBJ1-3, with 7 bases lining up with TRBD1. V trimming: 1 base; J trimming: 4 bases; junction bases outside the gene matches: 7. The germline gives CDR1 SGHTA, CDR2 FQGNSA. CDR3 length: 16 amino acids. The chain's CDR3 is CASSLVQGYSGNTIYF. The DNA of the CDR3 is TGTGCCAGCAGCTTAGTACAGGGGTACTCCGGAAACACCATATATTTT.

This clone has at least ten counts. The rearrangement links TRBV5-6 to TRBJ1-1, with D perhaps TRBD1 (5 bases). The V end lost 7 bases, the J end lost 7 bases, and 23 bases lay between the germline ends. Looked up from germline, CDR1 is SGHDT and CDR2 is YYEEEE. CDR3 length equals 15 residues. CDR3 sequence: CASGLGAYWTREAFF. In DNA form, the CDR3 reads TGTGCCAGCGGACTTGGGGCTTATTGGACACGTGAAGCTTTCTTT.

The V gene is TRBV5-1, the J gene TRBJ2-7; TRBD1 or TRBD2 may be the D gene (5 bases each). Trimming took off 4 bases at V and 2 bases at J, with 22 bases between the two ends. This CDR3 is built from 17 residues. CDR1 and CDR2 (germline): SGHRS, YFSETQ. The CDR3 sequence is CASSRFSGRQIPYEQYF. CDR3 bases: TGCGCCAGCAGCCGATTTTCGGGACGACAAATTCCCTACGAGCAGTACTTC.

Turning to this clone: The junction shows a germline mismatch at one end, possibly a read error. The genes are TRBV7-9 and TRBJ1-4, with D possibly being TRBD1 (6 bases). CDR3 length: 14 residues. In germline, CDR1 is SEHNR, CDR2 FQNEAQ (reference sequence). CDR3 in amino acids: CAGSLGGINEKLFF. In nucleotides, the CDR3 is TGTGCCGGCAGCTTAGGGGGGATTAATGAAAAACTGTTTTTT.

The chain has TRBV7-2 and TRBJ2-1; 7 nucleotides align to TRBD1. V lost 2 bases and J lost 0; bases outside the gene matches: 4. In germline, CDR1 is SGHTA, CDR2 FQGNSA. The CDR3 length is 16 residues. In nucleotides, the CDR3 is TGTGCCAGCAGCTTAATGTCAGGGGGCTCCTACAATGAGCAGTTCTTC. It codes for CASSLMSGGSYNEQFF. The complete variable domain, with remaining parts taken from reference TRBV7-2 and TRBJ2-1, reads GAGVSQSPSNKVTEKGKDVELRCDPISGHTALYWYRQSLGQGLEFLIYFQGNSAPDKSGLPSDRFSAERTGGSVSTLTIQRTQQEDSAVYLCASSLMSGGSYNEQFFGPGTRLTVL.

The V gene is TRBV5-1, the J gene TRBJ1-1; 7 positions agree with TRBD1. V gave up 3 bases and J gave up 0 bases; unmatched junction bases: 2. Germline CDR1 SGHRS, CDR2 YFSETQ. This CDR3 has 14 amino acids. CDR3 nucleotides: TGCGCCAGCAGCTGGGACAGTATGAACACTGAAGCTTTCTTT. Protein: CASSWDSMNTEAFF.

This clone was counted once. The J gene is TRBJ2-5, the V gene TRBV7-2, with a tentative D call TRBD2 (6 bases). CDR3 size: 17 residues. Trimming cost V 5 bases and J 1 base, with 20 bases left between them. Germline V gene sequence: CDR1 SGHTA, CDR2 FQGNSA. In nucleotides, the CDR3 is TGTGCCAGCAGCCGTTTTGCGGGAAACTCACCCCAAGAGACCCAGTACTTC. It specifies CASSRFAGNSPQETQYF. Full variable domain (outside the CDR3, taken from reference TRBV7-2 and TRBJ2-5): GAGVSQSPSNKVTEKGKDVELRCDPISGHTALYWYRQSLGQGLEFLIYFQGNSAPDKSGLPSDRFSAERTGGSVSTLTIQRTQQEDSAVYLCASSRFAGNSPQETQYFGPGTRLLVL.

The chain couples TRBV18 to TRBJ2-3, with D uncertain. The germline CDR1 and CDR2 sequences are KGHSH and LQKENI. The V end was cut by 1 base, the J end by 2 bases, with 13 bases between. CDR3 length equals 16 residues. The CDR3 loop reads CASSPLATWDTDTQYF. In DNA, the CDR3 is TGTGCCAGCTCACCACTGGCAACATGGGACACAGATACGCAGTATTTT.

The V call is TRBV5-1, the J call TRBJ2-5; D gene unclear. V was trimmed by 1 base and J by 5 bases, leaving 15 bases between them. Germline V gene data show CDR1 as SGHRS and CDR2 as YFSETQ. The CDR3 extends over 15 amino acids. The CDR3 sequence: CASSLTGSTGETQYF. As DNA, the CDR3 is TGCGCCAGCAGCTTGACGGGCTCGACCGGGGAGACCCAGTACTTC.

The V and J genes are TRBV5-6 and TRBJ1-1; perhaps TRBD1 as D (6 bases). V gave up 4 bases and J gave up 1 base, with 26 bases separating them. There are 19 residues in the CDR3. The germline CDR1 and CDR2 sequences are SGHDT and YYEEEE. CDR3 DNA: TGTGCCAGCAGCCTCGTGCCGGGGGGCGCGAAAAGGAGGAACACTGAAGCTTTCTTT. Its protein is CASSLVPGGAKRRNTEAFF.

Here the CDR3 reads CASSQGLAGEYYEQYF. In DNA, the CDR3 is TGCGCCAGCAGCCAAGGTCTAGCGGGAGAATACTACGAGCAGTACTTC. The chain carries TRBV4-3 and TRBJ2-7; 10 nucleotides align to TRBD2. Germline V gives CDR1 LGHNA, CDR2 YSLEER. This CDR3 has 16 amino acids. V shed 1 base, J shed 3 bases, and the junction held 6 bases outside the gene matches.

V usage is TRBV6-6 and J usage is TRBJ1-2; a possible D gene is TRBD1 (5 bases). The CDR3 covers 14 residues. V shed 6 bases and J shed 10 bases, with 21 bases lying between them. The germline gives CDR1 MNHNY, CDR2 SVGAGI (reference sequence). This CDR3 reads CASRKDSAPLVYTF. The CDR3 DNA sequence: TGTGCCAGCAGGAAAGACAGCGCCCCTCTAGTCTACACCTTC.

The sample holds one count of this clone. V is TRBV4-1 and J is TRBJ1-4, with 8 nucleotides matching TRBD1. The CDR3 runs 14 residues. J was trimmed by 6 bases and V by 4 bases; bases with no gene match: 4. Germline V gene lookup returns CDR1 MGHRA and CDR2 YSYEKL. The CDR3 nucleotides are TGCGCCAGCAGCCGACAGGGGTGGGATGAAAAACTGTTTTTT. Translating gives CASSRQGWDEKLFF.

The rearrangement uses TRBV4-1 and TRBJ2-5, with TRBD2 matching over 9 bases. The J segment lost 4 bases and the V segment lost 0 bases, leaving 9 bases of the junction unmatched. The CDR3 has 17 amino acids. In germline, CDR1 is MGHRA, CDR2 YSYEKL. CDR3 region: CASSQDRLAGAGETQYF. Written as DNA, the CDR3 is TGCGCCAGCAGCCAAGATCGGTTAGCGGGGGCCGGAGAGACCCAGTACTTC.

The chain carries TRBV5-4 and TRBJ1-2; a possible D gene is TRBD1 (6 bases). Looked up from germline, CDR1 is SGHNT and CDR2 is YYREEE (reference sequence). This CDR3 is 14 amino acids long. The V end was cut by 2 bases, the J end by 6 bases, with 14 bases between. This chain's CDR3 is CASSLGRGVDGYTF. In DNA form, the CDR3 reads TGTGCCAGCAGCTTAGGCAGGGGAGTGGATGGCTACACCTTC.

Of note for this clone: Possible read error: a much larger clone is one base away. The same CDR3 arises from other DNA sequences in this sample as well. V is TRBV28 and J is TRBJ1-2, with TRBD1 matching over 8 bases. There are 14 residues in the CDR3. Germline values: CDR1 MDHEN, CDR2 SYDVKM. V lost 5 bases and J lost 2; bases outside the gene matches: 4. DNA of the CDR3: TGTGCCAGCAGTCCCGGACAGGGAAACTATGGCTACACCTTC. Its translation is CASSPGQGNYGYTF.

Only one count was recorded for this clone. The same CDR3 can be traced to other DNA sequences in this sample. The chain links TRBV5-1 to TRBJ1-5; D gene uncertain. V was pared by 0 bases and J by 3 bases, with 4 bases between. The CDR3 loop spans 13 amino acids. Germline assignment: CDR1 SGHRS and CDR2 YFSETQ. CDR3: CASSLAVNQPQHF. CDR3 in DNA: TGCGCCAGCAGCTTGGCGGTCAATCAGCCCCAGCATTTT.

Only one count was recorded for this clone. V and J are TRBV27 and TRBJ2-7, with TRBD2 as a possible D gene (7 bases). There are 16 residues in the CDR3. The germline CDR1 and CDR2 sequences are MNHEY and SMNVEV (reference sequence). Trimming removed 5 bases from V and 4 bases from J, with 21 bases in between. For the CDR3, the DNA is TGTGCCAGCAGTCGGCGGGGGCGGGCAGGGGTTTACGAGCAGTACTTC. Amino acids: CASSRRGRAGVYEQYF.

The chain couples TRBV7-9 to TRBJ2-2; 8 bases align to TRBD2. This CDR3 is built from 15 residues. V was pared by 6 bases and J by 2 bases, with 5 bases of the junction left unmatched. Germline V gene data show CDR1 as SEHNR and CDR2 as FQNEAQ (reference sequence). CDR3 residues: CASRKLAANTGELFF. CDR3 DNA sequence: TGTGCCAGCAGAAAACTAGCGGCCAACACCGGGGAGCTGTTTTTT.

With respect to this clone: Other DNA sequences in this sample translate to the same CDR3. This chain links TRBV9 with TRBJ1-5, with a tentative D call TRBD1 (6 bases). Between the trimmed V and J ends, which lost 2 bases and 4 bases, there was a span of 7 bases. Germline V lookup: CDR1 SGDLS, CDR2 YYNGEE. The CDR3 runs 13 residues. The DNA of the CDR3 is TGTGCCAGCAGCGTCGGACAGAATCAGCCCCAGCATTTT. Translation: CASSVGQNQPQHF.

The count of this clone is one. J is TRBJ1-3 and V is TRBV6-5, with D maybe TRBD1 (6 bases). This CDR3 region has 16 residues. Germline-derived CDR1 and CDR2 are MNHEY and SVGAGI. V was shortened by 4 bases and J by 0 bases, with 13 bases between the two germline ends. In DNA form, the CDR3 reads TGTGCCAGCAGTTTCTCTGGACAGACCTCTGGAAACACCATATATTTT. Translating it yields CASSFSGQTSGNTIYF.

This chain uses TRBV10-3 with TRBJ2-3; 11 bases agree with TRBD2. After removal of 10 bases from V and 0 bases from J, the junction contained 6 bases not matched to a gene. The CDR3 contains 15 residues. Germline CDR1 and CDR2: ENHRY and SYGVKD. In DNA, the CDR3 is TGTGCCACTACTAGCGGGGGATCTAGCACAGATACGCAGTATTTT. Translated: CATTSGGSSTDTQYF.

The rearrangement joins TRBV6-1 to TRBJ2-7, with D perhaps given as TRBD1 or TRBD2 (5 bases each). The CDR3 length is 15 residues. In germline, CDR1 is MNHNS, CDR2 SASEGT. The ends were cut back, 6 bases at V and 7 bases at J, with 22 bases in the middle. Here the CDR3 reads CASSVAGTYNEEQYF. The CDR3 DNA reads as TGTGCCAGCAGCGTGGCCGGGACCTACAACGAGGAGCAGTACTTC.

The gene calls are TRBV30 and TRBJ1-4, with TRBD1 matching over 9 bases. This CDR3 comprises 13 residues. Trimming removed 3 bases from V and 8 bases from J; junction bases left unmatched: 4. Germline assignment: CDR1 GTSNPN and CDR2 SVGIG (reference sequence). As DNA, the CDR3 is TGTGCCTGGAGGGACAGGGGAAGAGAAAAACTGTTTTTT. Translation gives CAWRDRGREKLFF.